The present entry profiles one T cell receptor beta chain with its context. The data were obtained in a study of neoadjuvant anti-PD-1 for oral cavity cancer. Study details: Patients mostly received three to four biweekly nivolumab doses at 3 mg/kg before surgery.

Time point given: after neoadjuvant nivolumab, at surgical resection. Patients had HPV-negative, locally advanced oral cavity squamous cell carcinoma. Most PBMC samples had 450 to 500 ng input DNA in six replicates. Libraries were prepared by immunoSEQ multiplex PCR; TCRdb keeps only in-frame clonotypes and omits some of them. This table holds approximately 30,000 clones, about 77% found once. This CDR3 spans 16 amino acids. J lost 0 bases, V lost 3 bases, and 8 bases had no gene match. Germline V gene sequence: CDR1 SGHDT, CDR2 YYEEEE. The clonotype originates from a person aged 40 to 85 with oral cavity squamous cell carcinoma. The V gene is TRBV5-6, the J gene TRBJ1-1; TRBD1 agrees at 7 bases. The sample was PBMCs, taken after nivolumab (anti-PD-1) treatment. The CDR3 sequence is CASSSDTGAMNTEAFF. The CDR3 DNA sequence: TGTGCCAGCAGCTCTGATACAGGGGCGATGAACACTGAAGCTTTCTTT.